Shown below are 7 T cell receptor beta chains from a single sample sequenced in a study of PD-L1 blockade in urothelial cancer. Measured with immunoSEQ multiplex PCR; TCRdb has only the in-frame clones, and not every one. The sample shows more than 30,000 clones, approximately 90% of them seen only once. Sequencing used PBMCs, obtained around atezolizumab (anti-PD-L1) treatment. These receptors were obtained from a man between 60 and 75 years old with urothelial cancer.

The chain employs TRBV19 and TRBJ1-6; D may be TRBD1 (5 bases). The V and J ends lost 7 bases and 9 bases respectively, with 16 bases between them. Germline assignment: CDR1 LNHDA and CDR2 SQIVND (reference sequence). This CDR3 spans 14 amino acids. DNA of the CDR3: TGTGCCAGTACCGACGCCCAGGGCAGTTCACCCCTCCACTTT. Its translation: CASTDAQGSSPLHF.

This chain uses TRBV2 with TRBJ1-3; tentatively, D is TRBD1 (6 bases). The CDR3 is made up of 15 amino acids. The ends were cut back, 4 bases at V and 1 base at J, with 11 bases in the middle. Germline CDR1 and CDR2: SNHLY and FYNNEI. For the CDR3, the DNA is TGTGCCAGCAGTGCGCAGGGACATTCTGGAAACACCATATATTTT. Encoded protein: CASSAQGHSGNTIYF.

The rearrangement uses TRBV5-1 and TRBJ1-1, with D possibly being TRBD1 (5 bases). CDR3 size: 13 residues. The V end was cut by 6 bases, the J end by 6 bases, with 15 bases between. Germline loops: CDR1 SGHRS, CDR2 YFSETQ. The CDR3 loop reads CASKSLGGAEAFF. DNA of the CDR3: TGCGCCAGCAAGAGCTTGGGGGGGGCTGAAGCTTTCTTT.

The rearrangement joins TRBV5-6 to TRBJ2-1, with 14 bases fitting TRBD2. J was trimmed by 5 bases and V by 4 bases; bases with no gene match: 2. This CDR3 is 15 amino acids long. Germline CDR1 SGHDT, CDR2 YYEEEE. CDR3 DNA: TGTGCCAGCAGCGGGGGACTAGCGGGAGACAATGAGCAGTTCTTC. This translates into CASSGGLAGDNEQFF.

CDR3 amino acids: CASRGASTAGEKLFF. The DNA for the CDR3 is TGTGCCAGCAGGGGCGCATCGACAGCGGGGGAAAAACTGTTTTTT. The chain has TRBV28 and TRBJ1-4, with D possibly being TRBD1 (5 bases). This CDR3 has 15 amino acids. Trimming stripped 6 bases from V and 8 bases from J, with 19 bases between. Germline V gene lookup returns CDR1 MDHEN and CDR2 SYDVKM.

This clone has a single count. V usage is TRBV7-9 and J usage is TRBJ1-2; no reliable D call. Germline CDR1 and CDR2: SEHNR and FQNEAQ (reference sequence). This CDR3 region has 13 residues. Trimming took 5 bases from V and 3 from J, leaving 10 bases between them. The CDR3 is CASSLGHDYGYTF. The CDR3 nucleotides are TGTGCCAGCAGCCTAGGGCACGACTATGGCTACACCTTC.

V gene TRBV6-4 combines with J gene TRBJ2-2, with D unresolved. V lost 5 bases and J lost 0, with 7 bases in between. The CDR3 is made up of 14 amino acids. Germline V gives CDR1 MRHNA, CDR2 SNTAGT. The CDR3 nucleotides read TGTGCCAGCAGTCTGGCGGCGAACACCGGGGAGCTGTTTTTT. As protein: CASSLAANTGELFF.